Listed here are 23 T cell receptor beta chains from one sample, sequenced in a study of beta chain features in type 1 diabetes. Expressed TCRB transcripts were sequenced after all isolated RNA was converted to cDNA. Profiling relied on immunoSEQ multiplex PCR, and the TCRdb table lists in-frame clones only, not all of them. The data show almost 350,000 clones, less than 10% seen once. The specimen sequenced was central memory CD4+ T cells from blood. All receptors derive from a woman younger than 35 in good health.

The chain employs TRBV2 and TRBJ1-2, with D possibly being TRBD1 (5 bases). Germline V gives CDR1 SNHLY, CDR2 FYNNEI. V was trimmed by 4 bases and J by 6 bases, leaving 9 bases between them. The length of the CDR3 is 12 residues. CDR3 sequence reads: CASSVGQHGYTF. The CDR3 coding sequence is TGTGCCAGCAGTGTGGGGCAGCATGGCTACACCTTC.

This clone was detected ten times or more. The J gene is TRBJ2-1, the V gene TRBV18; 11 nucleotides line up with TRBD1. The CDR3 is 15 amino acids. With 0 bases clipped from V and 8 bases from J, the junction kept 3 bases outside the gene matches. CDR1 KGHSH and CDR2 LQKENI come from the germline V gene. DNA for the CDR3: TGTGCCAGCTCACCACCCCGGACAGGGGGCGATGAGCAGTTCTTC. Protein: CASSPPRTGGDEQFF.

This clone has just a few counts. The V and J genes are TRBV2 and TRBJ2-1, with 7 bases that match TRBD2. The germline CDR1 and CDR2 sequences are SNHLY and FYNNEI. This CDR3 region has 15 residues. J was trimmed by 1 base and V by 3 bases; bases with no gene match: 3. The chain's CDR3 is CASSDSGGSYNEQFF. In DNA form, the CDR3 reads TGTGCCAGCAGTGACTCGGGAGGTTCCTACAATGAGCAGTTCTTC.

This sequence joins TRBV5-6 and TRBJ2-7; TRBD1 or TRBD2 may be the D gene (5 bases each). The CDR3 has 14 amino acids. Between the trimmed V and J ends, which lost 0 bases and 3 bases, there was a span of 10 bases. Germline V lookup: CDR1 SGHDT, CDR2 YYEEEE. CDR3 amino acids: CASSLVGDRYEQYF. The CDR3 bases are TGTGCCAGCAGCTTGGTGGGGGACCGCTACGAGCAGTACTTC.

This clone occurred a few times. The chain is built from TRBV5-8 and TRBJ2-3; a possible D gene is TRBD2 (5 bases). In germline, CDR1 is SGHTS, CDR2 YDEGEE. The CDR3 runs 15 residues. V was clipped by 0 bases and J by 2 bases, with 10 bases between them. CDR3 sequence (DNA): TGTGCCAGCAGCTTGGGACAAGGACTCACAGATACGCAGTATTTT. It specifies CASSLGQGLTDTQYF.

About this clone itself: This may come from a read error, since a much larger clone is one base off. The CDR3 bases are TGTGCCAGCACCAAGGACAGGGGCAACAATGAGCAGTTCTTC. It specifies CASTKDRGNNEQFF. This chain uses TRBV27 with TRBJ2-1; the match to TRBD1 covers 9 bases. The V gene end was trimmed by 7 bases and the J gene end by 5 bases; junction bases not matched to a gene: 6. The CDR3 totals 14 residues. Germline lookup yields CDR1 MNHEY and CDR2 SMNVEV (reference sequence).

This clone was detected ten times or more. The V gene is TRBV6-5, the J gene TRBJ2-7; weak D call: TRBD2 (6 bases). Trimming removed 2 bases from V and 6 bases from J, with 14 bases in between. Germline CDR1 is MNHEY and CDR2 is SVGAGI. CDR3 size: 14 residues. For the CDR3, the DNA is TGTGCCAGCAGTTACGCCGGGACTGGCAGCGAGCAGTACTTC. Protein product: CASSYAGTGSEQYF.

V and J are TRBV6-5 and TRBJ2-7; TRBD1 agrees at 10 bases. Germline loops: CDR1 MNHEY, CDR2 SVGAGI. Trimming cost V 10 bases and J 2 bases; bases outside gene matches: 11. The CDR3 covers 15 residues. The CDR3 protein is CATFSPGTGAYEQYF. As DNA, the CDR3 is TGTGCCACCTTCAGCCCCGGGACAGGGGCCTACGAGCAGTACTTC.

V gene TRBV5-1 combines with J gene TRBJ2-3; 7 nucleotides align to TRBD2. The CDR3 is 14 residues long. Trimming took 2 bases from V and 6 from J; bases not matched to a gene: 6. The germline V gene encodes CDR1 SGHRS and CDR2 YFSETQ. As DNA, the CDR3 is TGCGCCAGCAGCTTAAGGAGCGGGATGGATACGCAGTATTTT. This sequence encodes CASSLRSGMDTQYF.

Points on this clone: Germline is not matched at one junction end, which may reflect a read error. The genes are TRBV4-2 and TRBJ2-1, with D perhaps TRBD2 (6 bases). The CDR3 is made up of 15 amino acids. Germline CDR1 reads LGHNA; CDR2 reads YNFKEQ. The chain's CDR3 is CASSQGRDSYNEQFF. The DNA for the CDR3 is TGTGCCAGCAGTCAAGGGCGGGACTCCTACAATGAGCAGTTCTTC.

This clone was recorded a few times. V usage is TRBV5-4 and J usage is TRBJ2-6, with TRBD1 matching over 7 bases. The CDR3 runs 18 residues. Germline V lookup: CDR1 SGHNT, CDR2 YYREEE (reference sequence). V lost 5 bases and J lost 2; bases outside the gene matches: 13. CDR3 sequence reads: CASRSWTGRLTGANVLTF. The DNA for the CDR3 is TGTGCCAGCAGGTCCTGGACAGGACGTCTCACTGGGGCCAACGTCCTGACTTTC.

The gene calls are TRBV4-3 and TRBJ2-5; TRBD2 matches at 14 bases. CDR1 and CDR2 (germline): LGHNA, YSLEER. The junction had 14 bases not matched to a gene; V was cut back by 1 base and J by 1 base. This CDR3 region has 21 residues. The CDR3 nucleotides read TGCGCCAGCAGCCAAGTCCTCTTGGGGGGGACTAGCGGGAGTGTCCAAGAGACCCAGTACTTC. Encoded protein: CASSQVLLGGTSGSVQETQYF.

The chain links TRBV7-2 to TRBJ1-1; D possibly corresponds to TRBD1 (5 bases). This CDR3 contains 10 residues. Germline CDR1 is SGHTA and CDR2 is FQGNSA. The ends were cut back, 7 bases at V and 11 bases at J, with 11 bases in the middle. CDR3 nucleotides: TGTGCCAGCATCGGGGCTGGGGCTTTCTTT. As protein: CASIGAGAFF.

V gene TRBV27 combines with J gene TRBJ2-1; D gene unclear. With 2 bases removed from V and 0 bases from J, the gap between germline ends came to 8 bases. The CDR3 totals 15 residues. Germline-derived CDR1 and CDR2 are MNHEY and SMNVEV (reference sequence). The CDR3 loop is CASSLRGYSYNEQFF. The DNA of the CDR3 is TGTGCCAGCAGTTTACGTGGGTACTCCTACAATGAGCAGTTCTTC.

The chain carries TRBV4-2 and TRBJ2-3; TRBD2 matches at 7 bases. Germline CDR1 LGHNA, CDR2 YNFKEQ. The CDR3 is 16 amino acids. With 4 bases clipped from V and 8 bases from J, the junction kept 15 bases outside the gene matches. The CDR3 region is CASSRTSATPGGTQYF. The CDR3 coding sequence is TGTGCCAGCAGCCGAACTAGCGCGACGCCGGGAGGTACGCAGTATTTT.

This clone was seen only a few times. CDR3 nucleotides: TGTGCCACCTCGGACAGGAACACCGGGGAGCTGTTTTTT. Encoded protein: CATSDRNTGELFF. This chain connects TRBV10-3 to TRBJ2-2, with D perhaps matching TRBD1 (6 bases). CDR1 and CDR2 (germline): ENHRY, SYGVKD. Trimming removed 10 bases at V and 1 base at J, with 10 bases between. This CDR3 region has 13 residues.

This clone was observed at least ten times. The genes are TRBV28 and TRBJ2-3, with D possibly being TRBD1 or TRBD2 (5 bases each). The CDR3 has 16 residues. Trimming removed 2 bases at V and 1 base at J, with 13 bases between. Germline CDR1 is MDHEN and CDR2 is SYDVKM. CDR3 nucleotides: TGTGCCAGCAGTTTAAACCGGGACGGAGGCACAGATACGCAGTATTTT. This encodes CASSLNRDGGTDTQYF.

In regard to this clone: An end of the junction does not agree with germline; a read error may underlie this. The J gene is TRBJ2-5, the V gene TRBV7-8; the D call may be TRBD1 or TRBD2 (5 bases each). The germline V gene has CDR1 SGHVS and CDR2 FQNEAQ. There are 15 residues in the CDR3. In DNA form, the CDR3 reads TGTGCCAGCAACTCCATAGGGGCGGGCCAAGAGACCCAGCACTTC. Its translation is CASNSIGAGQETQHF.

The V call is TRBV28, the J call TRBJ1-5; tentative D call: TRBD1 (6 bases). CDR1 and CDR2 (germline): MDHEN, SYDVKM. This CDR3 is 17 amino acids long. V lost 4 bases, J lost 4 bases, and 20 bases lay in between. The CDR3 DNA reads as TGTGCCAGCAGTTCAGTCATGGGGGGGGCAGGTAATCAGCCCCAGCATTTT. Its protein is CASSSVMGGAGNQPQHF.

This clone was counted only a few times. The chain joins TRBV29-1 to TRBJ2-7; D is possibly TRBD2 (6 bases). The CDR3 length is 13 residues. V was shortened by 4 bases and J by 0 bases, with 10 bases between the two germline ends. Germline V gives CDR1 SQVTM, CDR2 ANQGSEA. The CDR3 sequence is CSVAAGLSYEQYF. Here the CDR3 DNA reads TGCAGCGTTGCGGCGGGACTCTCCTACGAGCAGTACTTC.

The sample holds a few counts of this clone. The chain couples TRBV7-2 to TRBJ2-7, with D hard to call. The CDR3 totals 13 residues. V was trimmed by 5 bases and J by 0 bases, leaving 8 bases between them. Germline V gives CDR1 SGHTA, CDR2 FQGNSA. The CDR3: CASSVVSSYEQYF. The CDR3 DNA reads as TGTGCCAGCAGCGTGGTAAGCTCCTACGAGCAGTACTTC.

The chain links TRBV15 to TRBJ2-5; D unresolved. This CDR3 is 16 amino acids long. CDR1 is LNHNV, CDR2 YYDKDF, per germline (reference sequence). The ends were cut back, 0 bases at V and 5 bases at J, with 16 bases in the middle. This CDR3 reads CATSRESLFRRETQYF. In DNA form, the CDR3 reads TGTGCCACCAGCAGAGAATCGTTATTTCGTAGGGAGACCCAGTACTTC.

Ten or more counts support this clone. V gene TRBV7-6 combines with J gene TRBJ2-1, with D possibly TRBD2 on 5 matching bases. Germline V gene sequence: CDR1 SGHVS, CDR2 FNYEAQ. With 1 base removed from V and 2 bases from J, the gap between germline ends came to 12 bases. CDR3 length: 16 residues. CDR3 DNA sequence: TGTGCCAGCAGCTTAGATAGCGTATCCCCCTACAATGAGCAGTTCTTC. It codes for CASSLDSVSPYNEQFF. The variable domain in full, completed from reference TRBV7-6 and TRBJ2-1, reads GAGVSQSPRYKVTKRGQDVALRCDPISGHVSLYWYRQALGQGPEFLTYFNYEAQQDKSGLPNDRFSAERPEGSISTLTIQRTEQRDSAMYRCASSLDSVSPYNEQFFGPGTRLTVL.